Below, 17 T cell receptor beta chains from the same sample are listed, as sequenced in a study of vaccination and CD4 T cells after COVID-19. TCRdb reanalysed the PCR reads using MiXCR and keeps one entry per CDR3 protein. The data contain 25,000 or so distinct CDR3 sequences, under 65% of them singletons. This material consisted of CD4+ T cells from blood, taken before SARS-CoV-2 vaccination. The origin of the receptors is a human donor who had recovered from COVID-19.

The V and J genes are TRBV6-5 and TRBJ2-7; D possibly corresponds to TRBD1 (6 bases). CDR3 length: 16 amino acids. Germline V lookup: CDR1 MNHEY, CDR2 SVGAGI. V dropped 2 bases and J dropped 2 bases, with 16 bases sitting between them. CDR3 in amino acids: CASSYPTGSGAYEQYF. CDR3 coding DNA: TGTGCCAGCAGTTACCCAACAGGGTCCGGGGCCTACGAGCAGTACTTC.

This clonotype occurred a few times. The rearrangement uses TRBV6-5 and TRBJ1-1, with D tentatively TRBD1 (6 bases). V lost 0 bases to trimming and J lost 1 base, with 9 bases between them. This CDR3 spans 15 amino acids. Germline V gives CDR1 MNHEY, CDR2 SVGAGI. The CDR3 loop is CASSYSGGQNTEAFF. CDR3 bases: TGTGCCAGCAGTTACTCGGGGGGGCAGAACACTGAAGCTTTCTTT.

This clonotype appeared a few times. The V and J genes are TRBV20-1 and TRBJ2-3; 8 bases align to TRBD1. The germline V gene encodes CDR1 DFQATT and CDR2 SNEGSKA (reference sequence). J lost 5 bases, V lost 8 bases, and 9 bases had no gene match. This CDR3 comprises 13 residues. The CDR3 DNA follows: TGCAGTTCCCAGCAGGGGGCGCAAGATACGCAGTATTTT. Its protein is CSSQQGAQDTQYF.

This clonotype was recorded a few times. The chain has TRBV10-3 and TRBJ2-2; D call uncertain. Germline lookup yields CDR1 ENHRY and CDR2 SYGVKD. V dropped 0 bases and J dropped 6 bases, with 8 bases sitting between them. There are 14 residues in the CDR3. The CDR3 sequence is CAISESDGPGELFF. In DNA, the CDR3 is TGTGCCATCAGTGAGTCGGATGGTCCCGGGGAGCTGTTTTTT.

The chain is built from TRBV30 and TRBJ2-7, with 10 bases lining up with TRBD2. The ends lost 3 bases at V and 7 bases at J; junction bases unmatched: 18. The CDR3 is 17 amino acids. Germline CDR1 is GTSNPN and CDR2 is SVGIG (reference sequence). CDR3 loop: CAWSPPVAGGGGGEQYF. In DNA form, the CDR3 reads TGTGCCTGGAGCCCCCCGGTAGCGGGAGGAGGCGGTGGGGAGCAGTACTTC.

V and J are TRBV7-9 and TRBJ2-2; TRBD1 matches at 9 bases. The CDR3 is 17 amino acids. Germline CDR1 reads SEHNR; CDR2 reads FQNEAQ (reference sequence). V lost 3 bases to trimming and J lost 4 bases; unmatched junction nucleotides: 9. The CDR3 loop is CASSFFSGTGSTGELFF. The CDR3 DNA is TGTGCCAGCAGCTTTTTTTCCGGGACAGGGAGCACCGGGGAGCTGTTTTTT.

This clonotype was observed a few times. V usage is TRBV7-8 and J usage is TRBJ2-2; 8 bases line up with TRBD1. Per the germline V gene, CDR1 is SGHVS and CDR2 is FQNEAQ. The CDR3 has 13 residues. The CDR3 bases are TGTGTCATCACAGGGGGGCGCACCGGGGAGCTGTTTTTT. It specifies CVITGGRTGELFF. Using reference TRBV7-8 and TRBJ2-2 for the parts outside the CDR3, the full variable domain is GAGVSQSPRYKVAKRGQDVALRCDPISGHVSLFWYQQALGQGPEFLTYFQNEAQLDKSGLPSDRFFAERPEGSVSTLKIQRTQQEDSAVYLCVITGGRTGELFFGEGSRLTVL.

The chain combines TRBV20-1 with TRBJ2-7; maybe TRBD2 (5 bases). This CDR3 has 13 residues. Deletions cut 1 base from V and 4 bases from J, with 11 bases between. Germline V CDR1 and CDR2: DFQATT, SNEGSKA (reference sequence). CDR3 amino acids: CSARAGLDYEQYF. CDR3 nucleotides: TGCAGTGCTAGAGCCGGACTTGATTACGAGCAGTACTTC.

This sequence joins TRBV7-9 and TRBJ2-6; maybe TRBD1 (5 bases). Trimming cost V 6 bases and J 2 bases, with 20 bases left between them. The germline V gene encodes CDR1 SEHNR and CDR2 FQNEAQ (reference sequence). The CDR3 spans 18 residues. This CDR3 reads CASSTFQKGKAGANVLTF. CDR3 bases: TGTGCCAGCAGTACCTTCCAGAAGGGGAAGGCTGGGGCCAACGTCCTGACTTTC.

In its sample, this clonotype was seen a few times. The chain employs TRBV27 and TRBJ1-5; TRBD1 matches at 8 bases. CDR1 is MNHEY, CDR2 SMNVEV, per germline (reference sequence). The CDR3 runs 14 residues. The J segment lost 7 bases and the V segment lost 5 bases, leaving 7 bases of the junction unmatched. CDR3 in amino acids: CASSPDRGSQPQHF. The CDR3, as DNA: TGTGCCAGCAGTCCCGACAGGGGAAGCCAGCCCCAGCATTTT.

The genes are TRBV20-1 and TRBJ2-3; 7 bases are shared with TRBD2. Germline loops: CDR1 DFQATT, CDR2 SNEGSKA (reference sequence). The CDR3 runs 13 residues. V shed 5 bases and J 2 bases; nucleotides not matched to a gene: 4. The CDR3 DNA follows: TGCAGTGCTTCTAGCGGACTCACAGATACGCAGTATTTT. This translates into CSASSGLTDTQYF.

The chain recombines TRBV20-1 with TRBJ2-2, with a tentative D call TRBD1 (5 bases). This CDR3 is 14 amino acids long. Looked up from germline, CDR1 is DFQATT and CDR2 is SNEGSKA (reference sequence). V gave up 6 bases and J gave up 6 bases, with 17 bases separating them. The CDR3 loop reads CSAKEQARAGELFF. The CDR3 DNA reads as TGCAGTGCCAAGGAACAGGCCCGGGCCGGGGAGCTGTTTTTT.

In its sample, this clonotype was seen a few times. The rearrangement joins TRBV12-3 or TRBV12-4 to TRBJ1-3; possible D gene TRBD1, 5 bases. Trimming removed 9 bases at V and 0 bases at J, with 9 bases between. CDR3 length: 13 amino acids. The CDR3 is CARPDNSGNTIYF. The CDR3 coding sequence is TGTGCCAGACCGGACAACTCTGGAAACACCATATATTTT.

V usage is TRBV10-3 and J usage is TRBJ2-2; TRBD1 might be the D (6 bases). This CDR3 region has 15 residues. CDR1 ENHRY and CDR2 SYGVKD come from the germline V gene. The V end lost 6 bases, the J end lost 5 bases, and 16 bases lay between the germline ends. CDR3 nucleotides: TGTGCCATCAGCCTAGCCGGGACAATTACCGGGGAGCTGTTTTTT. Translating gives CAISLAGTITGELFF.

The J gene is TRBJ2-7, the V gene TRBV20-1; D is possibly TRBD1 or TRBD2 (5 bases each). Germline CDR1 is DFQATT and CDR2 is SNEGSKA (reference sequence). Trimming shortened V by 3 bases and J by 2 bases, and 17 bases separated the two germline ends. The CDR3 totals 15 residues. This chain's CDR3 is CSASRGNEVPYEQYF. The CDR3 bases are TGCAGTGCTAGCCGGGGCAATGAAGTGCCCTACGAGCAGTACTTC.

This clonotype was detected a few times. The chain combines TRBV10-3 with TRBJ2-1; 7 positions match TRBD1. CDR1 is ENHRY, CDR2 SYGVKD, per germline. Unmatched junction bases numbered 7, after V lost 6 bases and J lost 5 bases. The CDR3 runs to 14 residues. The CDR3 reads CAIRGTVRDNEQFF. CDR3 nucleotides: TGTGCCATCAGAGGGACAGTACGAGACAATGAGCAGTTCTTC.

This clonotype occurred a few times. V usage is TRBV20-1 and J usage is TRBJ1-5, with TRBD1 identical over 10 bases. Germline CDR1 is DFQATT and CDR2 is SNEGSKA (reference sequence). CDR3 length equals 18 residues. The junction had 8 bases not matched to a gene; V was cut back by 0 bases and J by 0 bases. In nucleotides, the CDR3 is TGCAGTGCTAGAGAATCGACAGGGGGCTCTTTTAGCAATCAGCCCCAGCATTTT. This codes for CSARESTGGSFSNQPQHF.